The 13 T cell receptor beta chains below come from one sample, sequenced in a study of blood T cells in healthy people across ages. Sample-barcoded 5' priming and a J-beta primer mix drove a second PCR of about 7 to 12 cycles. TCRdb reprocessed the 5' RACE reads with MiXCR, giving one entry per CDR3 protein. The sample holds about 830,000 distinct CDR3 sequences, approximately 59% seen once. The material sequenced was blood. These receptors all come from a young man in good health.

This clonotype showed up just a few times. This rearrangement joins TRBV2 to TRBJ2-4; 8 nucleotides line up with TRBD1. Matching the DNA end better, TRBJ2-7 makes the J call doubtful. The length of the CDR3 is 12 residues. Per the germline V gene, CDR1 is SNHLY and CDR2 is FYNNEI. CDR3 in DNA: TGTGCCCAAGGACAGGGAGCCTACGAGCAGTACTTC. Residues: CAQGQGAYEQYF.

V and J are TRBV7-9 and TRBJ1-1; possibly TRBD1 for D (5 bases). CDR1 and CDR2 from the germline V gene are SEHNR and FQNEAQ (reference sequence). V was pared by 1 base and J by 3 bases, with 9 bases between. The CDR3 has 14 residues. DNA for the CDR3: TGTGCCAGCAGCTTAGTGACAGCTGACACTGAAGCTTTCTTT. Encoded protein: CASSLVTADTEAFF.

This clonotype was seen a few times. This chain links TRBV5-1 with TRBJ2-1; D is uncertain. This CDR3 is 11 amino acids long. Germline V gene lookup returns CDR1 SGHRS and CDR2 YFSETQ. Between the trimmed V and J ends, which lost 4 bases and 7 bases, there was a span of 6 bases. CDR3 in DNA: TGCGCCAGCAGCGAGGTGAATGAGCAGTTCTTC. Translation: CASSEVNEQFF.

This clonotype was picked up a small number of times. The chain combines TRBV5-6 with TRBJ2-1; 10 bases agree with TRBD2. The trim removed 4 bases at V and 4 bases at J, leaving 8 bases unmatched. The CDR3 spans 16 residues. Germline lookup yields CDR1 SGHDT and CDR2 YYEEEE. The CDR3 spells CASSQGLAMNYNEQFF. CDR3 nucleotide sequence: TGTGCCAGCAGCCAGGGACTAGCGATGAATTACAATGAGCAGTTCTTC.

This sequence joins TRBV10-3 and TRBJ1-4; D remains unclear. Per germline, CDR1 ENHRY and CDR2 SYGVKD. The CDR3 loop spans 14 amino acids. V lost 6 bases and J lost 7, with 15 bases in between. CDR3 protein: CAISGEGLSEKLFF. DNA for the CDR3: TGTGCCATCAGCGGGGAGGGCCTTAGTGAAAAACTGTTTTTT.

The chain joins TRBV5-1 to TRBJ2-7; 15 nucleotides agree with TRBD2. The CDR3 extends over 17 amino acids. Germline V lookup: CDR1 SGHRS, CDR2 YFSETQ. V was clipped by 4 bases and J by 2 bases; unmatched bases: 7. The chain's CDR3 is CASSLDGTSGGTYEQYF. CDR3 bases: TGCGCCAGCAGCCTAGATGGGACTAGCGGGGGGACCTACGAGCAGTACTTC.

This clonotype was found a few times. This clone may be a read error of a much larger clone one base away. CDR3 residues: CASSYHNEQFF. The CDR3 DNA is TGTGCCAGCAGTTACCACAATGAGCAGTTCTTC. The gene calls are TRBV6-5 and TRBJ2-1; D gene unclear. CDR3 length: 11 amino acids. V was trimmed by 2 bases and J by 5 bases, leaving 1 base between them. Germline CDR1 reads MNHEY; CDR2 reads SVGAGI.

V and J are TRBV4-2 and TRBJ2-5; 8 bases map to TRBD2. The CDR3 sequence is 16 residues long. V lost 1 base to trimming and J lost 1 base; unmatched junction nucleotides: 5. CDR1 is LGHNA, CDR2 YNFKEQ, per germline. CDR3 bases: TGTGCCAGCAGCCAAGGGGAGCGGGGGAGCCAAGAGACCCAGTACTTC. Translated: CASSQGERGSQETQYF.

J is TRBJ2-3 and V is TRBV12-3 or TRBV12-4; TRBD2 matches at 10 bases. After removal of 4 bases from V and 6 bases from J, the junction contained 13 bases not matched to a gene. The CDR3 contains 17 residues. This chain's CDR3 is CASSSPSGGPALDTQYF. The CDR3 DNA sequence: TGTGCCAGCAGTTCTCCTAGCGGGGGCCCTGCACTTGATACGCAGTATTTT.

This chain joins TRBV9 and TRBJ1-1; perhaps TRBD1 as D (5 bases). V was trimmed by 4 bases and J by 1 base, leaving 20 bases between them. Looked up from germline, CDR1 is SGDLS and CDR2 is YYNGEE. The CDR3 length is 17 residues. The CDR3 loop reads CASSQTLGGVGNTEAFF. The CDR3 region has the DNA TGTGCCAGCAGCCAGACTCTCGGGGGGGTCGGGAACACTGAAGCTTTCTTT.

The chain uses TRBV6-5 and TRBJ2-7; a possible D gene is TRBD1 (6 bases). With the DNA end fitting TRBJ2-5 better, the J assignment may be wrong. The CDR3 is made up of 14 amino acids. Germline V gene data show CDR1 as MNHEY and CDR2 as SVGAGI. The CDR3 here is CASSLTGSPETQYF. The CDR3 DNA reads TGTGCCAGCAGTCTCACAGGGAGTCCAGAGACCCAGTACTTC.

The V gene is TRBV7-9, the J gene TRBJ2-1; D is uncertain. This CDR3 comprises 16 residues. Germline CDR1 reads SEHNR; CDR2 reads FQNEAQ (reference sequence). The V end was cut by 5 bases, the J end by 1 base, with 15 bases between. The CDR3 is CASSQHYSFSYNEQFF. DNA of the CDR3: TGTGCCAGCAGCCAACACTATTCCTTTTCCTACAATGAGCAGTTCTTC.

CDR3 protein: CASSQDWLYESSYNEQFF. DNA of the CDR3: TGTGCCAGCAGCCAAGATTGGCTGTATGAGAGCTCCTACAATGAGCAGTTCTTC. The J gene is TRBJ2-1, the V gene TRBV4-2, with D uncertain. V lost 0 bases, J lost 0 bases, and 15 bases lay in between. CDR3 length equals 18 residues. Per the germline V gene, CDR1 is LGHNA and CDR2 is YNFKEQ.